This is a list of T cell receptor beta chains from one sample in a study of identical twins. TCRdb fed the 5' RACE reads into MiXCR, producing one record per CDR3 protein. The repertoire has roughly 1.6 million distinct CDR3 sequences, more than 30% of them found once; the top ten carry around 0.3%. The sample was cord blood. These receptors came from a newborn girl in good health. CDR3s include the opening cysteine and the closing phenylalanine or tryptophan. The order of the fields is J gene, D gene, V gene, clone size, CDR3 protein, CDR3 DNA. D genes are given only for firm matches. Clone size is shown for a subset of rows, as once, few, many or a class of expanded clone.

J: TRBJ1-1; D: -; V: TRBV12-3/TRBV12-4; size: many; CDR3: CASSFAGNTEAFF; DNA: TGTGCCAGCAGTTTCGCAGGGAACACTGAAGCTTTCTTT
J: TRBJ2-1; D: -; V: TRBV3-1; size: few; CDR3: CASSKNRDRYNEQFF; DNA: TGTGCCAGCAGCAAGAACCGGGACCGGTACAATGAGCAGTTCTTC
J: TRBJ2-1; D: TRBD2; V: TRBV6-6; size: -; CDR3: CASSYSNPGGGYNEQFF; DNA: TGTGCCAGCAGTTACTCGAATCCCGGGGGGGGCTACAATGAGCAGTTCTTC
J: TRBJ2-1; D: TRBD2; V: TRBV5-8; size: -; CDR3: CASSDQSGSSYNEQFF; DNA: TGTGCCAGCAGTGACCAGAGCGGGAGCTCCTACAATGAGCAGTTCTTC
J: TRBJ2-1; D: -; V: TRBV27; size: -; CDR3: CASSLRPSSQTNEQFF; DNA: TGTGCCAGCAGTTTAAGGCCTAGCAGCCAAACCAATGAGCAGTTCTTC
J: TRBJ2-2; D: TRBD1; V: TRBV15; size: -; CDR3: CATSRGYTGDTGELFF; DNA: TGTGCCACCAGCAGAGGTTATACAGGGGACACCGGGGAGCTGTTTTTT
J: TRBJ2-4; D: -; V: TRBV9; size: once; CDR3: CASSVEGNPHFKNIQYF; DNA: TGTGCCAGCAGCGTAGAAGGAAATCCCCACTTCAAAAACATTCAGTACTTC
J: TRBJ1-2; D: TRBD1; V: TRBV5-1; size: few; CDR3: CASSRRDRGFGGYTF; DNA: TGCGCCAGCAGCCGCCGGGACAGGGGATTTGGGGGCTACACCTTC
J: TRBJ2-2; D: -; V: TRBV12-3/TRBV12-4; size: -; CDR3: CASSLGILSGAGELFF; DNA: TGTGCCAGCAGTTTGGGGATCCTTTCAGGGGCCGGGGAGCTGTTTTTT
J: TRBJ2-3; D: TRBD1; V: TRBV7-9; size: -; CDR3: CANTGGVFTDTQYF; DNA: TGTGCCAACACAGGGGGAGTCTTCACAGATACGCAGTATTTT
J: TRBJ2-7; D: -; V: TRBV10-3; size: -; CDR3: CAFSDLAVEQYF; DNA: TGTGCCTTCAGCGACCTAGCTGTCGAGCAGTACTTC
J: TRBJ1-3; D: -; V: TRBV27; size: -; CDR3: CASSLKGRDSGNTIYF; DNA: TGTGCCAGCAGTTTAAAGGGACGGGACTCTGGAAACACCATATATTTT
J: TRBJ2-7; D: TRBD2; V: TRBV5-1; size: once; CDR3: CVSSLGTSGRYEQYF; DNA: TGCGTCAGCAGCTTGGGGACTAGCGGCCGATACGAGCAGTACTTC
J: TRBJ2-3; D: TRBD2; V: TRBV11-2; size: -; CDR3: CASSLMRIAGVSTDAQYF; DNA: TGTGCCAGCAGCCTAATGAGGATAGCGGGGGTTTCCACAGATGCGCAGTATTTT
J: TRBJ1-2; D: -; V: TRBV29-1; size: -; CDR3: CSAHKGGAYGYTF; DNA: TGCAGCGCTCATAAAGGGGGGGCGTATGGCTACACCTTC